Sequencing of this T cell receptor (beta chain) was carried out in a study of control samples from healthy donors and cancer patients. TCRdb keeps only in-frame clones here, not all; method: immunoSEQ multiplex PCR. The sample shows 25,000 to 35,000 clones, 85% to 90% of them seen only once. CDR3 size: 15 residues. Germline CDR1 is LGHDT and CDR2 is YNNKEL (reference sequence). Trimming removed 0 bases from V and 6 bases from J; junction bases left unmatched: 7. This TCR came from a woman aged 40 to 49 with lung cancer. The sequenced sample consisted of PBMCs. The chain combines TRBV3-1 (or the pseudogene TRBV3-2) with TRBJ2-5, with 7 bases matching TRBD2. The CDR3 reads CASSQDAVGGKTQYF. The CDR3 bases are TGTGCCAGCAGCCAAGATGCTGTGGGGGGGAAGACCCAGTACTTC.